This T cell receptor beta chain was captured in a study of shared clonotypes between healthy human individuals. TCRdb keeps only in-frame clones here, not all; method: immunoSEQ multiplex PCR. The sample has about 1.5 million clones, 95% to 99% seen once. The CDR3 extends over 14 amino acids. Per the germline V gene, CDR1 is SNHLY and CDR2 is FYNNEI. With 2 bases removed from V and 1 base from J, the gap between germline ends came to 9 bases. This clone is a singleton in its sample. Its cognate antigen is unknown. Study-wide points: Roughly 5% of naive CD4 clonotypes were common to several donors. The generation probabilities recorded for non-shared clonotypes fell below those of clonotypes shared by all four donors.

Sequencing was done on a sample of naive CD4+ T cells sorted from blood. Noted subset: CD45RA+ positively selected. This chain connects TRBV2 to TRBJ2-7; the D is unclear. The TCR originated in a man aged 25-45 years in good health. The CDR3 is CASSEWNGSYEQYF. The CDR3 DNA reads TGTGCCAGCAGTGAATGGAACGGGTCCTACGAGCAGTACTTC.